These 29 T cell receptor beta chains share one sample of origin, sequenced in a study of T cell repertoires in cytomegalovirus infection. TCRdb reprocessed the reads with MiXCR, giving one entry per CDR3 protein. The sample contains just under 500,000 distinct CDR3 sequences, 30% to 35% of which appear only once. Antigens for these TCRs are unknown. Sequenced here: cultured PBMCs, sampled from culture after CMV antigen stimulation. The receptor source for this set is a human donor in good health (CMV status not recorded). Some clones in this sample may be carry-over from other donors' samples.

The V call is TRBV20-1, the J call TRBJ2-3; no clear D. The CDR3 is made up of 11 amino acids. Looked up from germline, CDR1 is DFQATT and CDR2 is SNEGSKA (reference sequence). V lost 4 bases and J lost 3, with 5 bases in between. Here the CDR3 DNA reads TGCAGTGCTACCTTTACAGATACGCAGTATTTT. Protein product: CSATFTDTQYF.

As DNA, the CDR3 is TGTGCCAGCAGCCGAGGGGACAGGGAGCAGTTCTTC. Translated: CASSRGDREQFF. The chain joins TRBV3-1 to TRBJ2-1; 8 bases agree with TRBD1. The V gene's germline CDR1 is LGHDT and CDR2 YNNKEL (reference sequence). The CDR3 sequence is 12 residues long. J lost 10 bases, V lost 4 bases, and 3 bases had no gene match.

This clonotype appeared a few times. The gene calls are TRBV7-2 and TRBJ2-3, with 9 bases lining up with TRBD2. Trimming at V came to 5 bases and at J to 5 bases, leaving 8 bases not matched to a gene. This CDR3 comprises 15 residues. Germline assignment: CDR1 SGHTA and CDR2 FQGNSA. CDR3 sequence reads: CASSTLAGAGDTQYF. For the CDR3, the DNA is TGTGCCAGCAGCACTTTAGCGGGAGCGGGAGATACGCAGTATTTT.

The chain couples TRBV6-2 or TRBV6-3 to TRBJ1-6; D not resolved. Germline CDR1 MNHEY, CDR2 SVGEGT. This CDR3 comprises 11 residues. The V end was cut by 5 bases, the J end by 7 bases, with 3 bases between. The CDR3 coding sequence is TGTGCCAGCAGTACGAATTCACCCCTCCACTTT. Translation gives CASSTNSPLHF.

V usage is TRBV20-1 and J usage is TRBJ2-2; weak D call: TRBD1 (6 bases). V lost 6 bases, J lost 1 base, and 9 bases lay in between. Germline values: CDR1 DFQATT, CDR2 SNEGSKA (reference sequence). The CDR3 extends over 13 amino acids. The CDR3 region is CSAWDKNTGELFF. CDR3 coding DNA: TGCAGTGCCTGGGACAAGAACACCGGGGAGCTGTTTTTT.

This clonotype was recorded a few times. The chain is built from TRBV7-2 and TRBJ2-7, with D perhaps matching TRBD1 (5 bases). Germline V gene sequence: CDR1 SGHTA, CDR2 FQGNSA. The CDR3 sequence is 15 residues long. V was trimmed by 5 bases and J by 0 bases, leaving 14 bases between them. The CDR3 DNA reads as TGTGCCAGCAGCATGCAGGGATCTAGCTCCTACGAGCAGTACGTC. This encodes CASSMQGSSSYEQYV.

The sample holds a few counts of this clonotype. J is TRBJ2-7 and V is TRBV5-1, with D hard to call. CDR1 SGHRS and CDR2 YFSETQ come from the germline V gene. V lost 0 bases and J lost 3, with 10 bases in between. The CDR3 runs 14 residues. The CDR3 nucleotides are TGCGCCAGCAGCTTGGAACGGTGGGGCTACGAGCAGTACTTC. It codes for CASSLERWGYEQYF.

The CDR3 here is CASSFWGNANNEQFF. In DNA form, the CDR3 reads TGTGCCAGCAGCTTTTGGGGAAACGCCAACAATGAGCAGTTCTTC. This chain links TRBV7-2 with TRBJ2-1; D remains ambiguous. V was shortened by 3 bases and J by 5 bases, with 14 bases between the two germline ends. The CDR3 totals 15 residues. Looked up from germline, CDR1 is SGHTA and CDR2 is FQGNSA. The full variable domain, rest sourced from reference TRBV7-2 and TRBJ2-1, is GAGVSQSPSNKVTEKGKDVELRCDPISGHTALYWYRQSLGQGLEFLIYFQGNSAPDKSGLPSDRFSAERTGGSVSTLTIQRTQQEDSAVYLCASSFWGNANNEQFFGPGTRLTVL.

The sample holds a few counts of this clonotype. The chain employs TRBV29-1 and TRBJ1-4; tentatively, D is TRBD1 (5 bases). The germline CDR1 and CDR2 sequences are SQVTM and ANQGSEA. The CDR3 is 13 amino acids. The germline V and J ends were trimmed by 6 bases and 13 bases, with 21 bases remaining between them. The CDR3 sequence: CSVLTQGGLRLFF. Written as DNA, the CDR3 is TGCAGCGTCTTGACGCAGGGAGGGTTAAGACTGTTTTTT. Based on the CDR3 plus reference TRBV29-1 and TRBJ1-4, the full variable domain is SAVISQKPSRDICQRGTSLTIQCQVDSQVTMMFWYRQQPGQSLTLIATANQGSEATYESGFVIDKFPISRPNLTFSTLTVSNMSPEDSSIYLCSVLTQGGLRLFFGSGTQLSVL.

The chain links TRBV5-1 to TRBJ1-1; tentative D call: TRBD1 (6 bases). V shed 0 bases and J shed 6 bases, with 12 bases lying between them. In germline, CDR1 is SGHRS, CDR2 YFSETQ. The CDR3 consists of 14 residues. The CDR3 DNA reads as TGCGCCAGCAGCTTGGAACAGGGAAGGGCTGAAGCTTTCTTT. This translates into CASSLEQGRAEAFF.

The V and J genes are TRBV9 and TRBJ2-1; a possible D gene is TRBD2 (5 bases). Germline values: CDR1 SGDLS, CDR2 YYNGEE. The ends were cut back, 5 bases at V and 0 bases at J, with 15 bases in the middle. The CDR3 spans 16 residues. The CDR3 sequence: CASSRDVGSSYNEQFF. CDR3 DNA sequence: TGTGCCAGCAGTCGAGATGTTGGGAGCTCCTACAATGAGCAGTTCTTC.

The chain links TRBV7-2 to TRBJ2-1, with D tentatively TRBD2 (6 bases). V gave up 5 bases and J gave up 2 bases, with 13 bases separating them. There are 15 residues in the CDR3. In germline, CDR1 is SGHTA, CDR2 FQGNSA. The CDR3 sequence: CASSQGGPAYNEQFF. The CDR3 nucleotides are TGTGCCAGCAGCCAGGGAGGCCCGGCCTACAATGAGCAGTTCTTC.

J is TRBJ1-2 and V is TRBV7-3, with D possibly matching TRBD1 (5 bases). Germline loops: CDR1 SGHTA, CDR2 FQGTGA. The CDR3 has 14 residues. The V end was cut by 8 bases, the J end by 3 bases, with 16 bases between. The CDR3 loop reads CASARDGWDYGYTF. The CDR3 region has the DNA TGTGCCAGCGCGCGGGACGGGTGGGACTATGGCTACACCTTC.

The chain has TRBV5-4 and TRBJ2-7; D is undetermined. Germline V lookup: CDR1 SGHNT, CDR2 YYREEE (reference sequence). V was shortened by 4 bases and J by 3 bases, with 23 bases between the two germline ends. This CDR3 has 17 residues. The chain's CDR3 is CASSRPGWTTTLYEQYF. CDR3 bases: TGTGCCAGCAGCCGCCCCGGTTGGACGACGACCCTCTACGAGCAGTACTTC.

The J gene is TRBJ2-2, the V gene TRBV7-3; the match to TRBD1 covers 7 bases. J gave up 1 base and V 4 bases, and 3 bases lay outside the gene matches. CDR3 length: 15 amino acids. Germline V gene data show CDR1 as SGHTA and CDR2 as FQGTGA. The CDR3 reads CASSSRTGNTGELFF. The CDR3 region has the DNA TGTGCCAGCAGCTCGAGGACAGGGAACACCGGGGAGCTGTTTTTT.

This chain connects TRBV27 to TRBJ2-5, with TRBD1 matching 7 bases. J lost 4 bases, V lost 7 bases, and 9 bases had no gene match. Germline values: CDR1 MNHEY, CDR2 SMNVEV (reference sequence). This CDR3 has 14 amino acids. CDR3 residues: CASKPITGAETQYF. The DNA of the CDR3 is TGTGCCAGCAAACCCATCACAGGGGCAGAGACCCAGTACTTC.

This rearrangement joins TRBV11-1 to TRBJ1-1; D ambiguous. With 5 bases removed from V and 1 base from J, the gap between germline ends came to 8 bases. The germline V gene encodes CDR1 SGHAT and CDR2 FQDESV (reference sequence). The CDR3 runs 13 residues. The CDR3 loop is CASSARRNTEAFF. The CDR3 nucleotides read TGTGCCAGCAGCGCTCGGAGGAACACTGAAGCTTTCTTT. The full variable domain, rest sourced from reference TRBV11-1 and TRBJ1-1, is EAEVAQSPRYKITEKSQAVAFWCDPISGHATLYWYRQILGQGPELLVQFQDESVVDDSQLPKDRFSAERLKGVDSTLKIQPAELGDSAMYLCASSARRNTEAFFGQGTRLTVV.

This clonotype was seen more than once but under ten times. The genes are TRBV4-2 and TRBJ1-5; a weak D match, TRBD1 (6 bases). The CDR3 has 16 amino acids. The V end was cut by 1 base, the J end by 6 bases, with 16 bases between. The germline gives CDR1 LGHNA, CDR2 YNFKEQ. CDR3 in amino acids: CASSQGPGGGFQPQHF. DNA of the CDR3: TGTGCCAGCAGCCAAGGGCCCGGGGGGGGCTTTCAGCCCCAGCATTTT.

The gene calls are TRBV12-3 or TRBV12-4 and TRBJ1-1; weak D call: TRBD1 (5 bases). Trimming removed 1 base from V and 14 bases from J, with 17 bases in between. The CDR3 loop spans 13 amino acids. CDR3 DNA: TGTGCCAGCAGTTTAGTAGCCCGGGGACGGAGCTTCTTT. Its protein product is CASSLVARGRSFF.

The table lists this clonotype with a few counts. In DNA form, the CDR3 reads TGTGCCACGGGACTAGCGGGAGACGAGCAGTACTTC. This encodes CATGLAGDEQYF. The rearrangement links TRBV25-1 to TRBJ2-7; TRBD2 matches 14 bases. Germline CDR1 and CDR2: MGHDK and SYGVNS. The junction had 1 base not matched to a gene; V was cut back by 10 bases and J by 5 bases. The CDR3 is made up of 12 amino acids.

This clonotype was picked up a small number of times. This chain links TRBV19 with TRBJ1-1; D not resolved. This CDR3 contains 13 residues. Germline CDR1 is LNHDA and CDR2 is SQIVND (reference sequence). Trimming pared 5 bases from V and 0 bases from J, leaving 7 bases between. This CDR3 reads CASSPVMNTEAFF. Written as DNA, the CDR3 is TGTGCCAGTAGTCCGGTAATGAACACTGAAGCTTTCTTT.

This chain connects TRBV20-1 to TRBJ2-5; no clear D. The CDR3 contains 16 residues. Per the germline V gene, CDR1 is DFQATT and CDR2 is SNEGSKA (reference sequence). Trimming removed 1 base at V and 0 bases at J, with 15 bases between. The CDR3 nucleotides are TGCAGTGCTAGAGTCTCCCCCGCCACGTACCAAGAGACCCAGTACTTC. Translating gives CSARVSPATYQETQYF.

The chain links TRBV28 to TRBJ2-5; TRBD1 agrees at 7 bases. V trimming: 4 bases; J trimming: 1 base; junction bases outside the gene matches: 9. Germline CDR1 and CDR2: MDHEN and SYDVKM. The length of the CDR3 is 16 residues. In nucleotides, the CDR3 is TGTGCCAGCAGTTCCCCATCGGGACAGCCCCAAGAGACCCAGTACTTC. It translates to CASSSPSGQPQETQYF.

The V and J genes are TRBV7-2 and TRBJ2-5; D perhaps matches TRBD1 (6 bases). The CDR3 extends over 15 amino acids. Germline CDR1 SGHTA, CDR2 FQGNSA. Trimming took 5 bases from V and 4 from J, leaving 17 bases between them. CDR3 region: CASSPGANLGETQYF. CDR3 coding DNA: TGTGCCAGCAGCCCAGGGGCTAATCTGGGAGAGACCCAGTACTTC.

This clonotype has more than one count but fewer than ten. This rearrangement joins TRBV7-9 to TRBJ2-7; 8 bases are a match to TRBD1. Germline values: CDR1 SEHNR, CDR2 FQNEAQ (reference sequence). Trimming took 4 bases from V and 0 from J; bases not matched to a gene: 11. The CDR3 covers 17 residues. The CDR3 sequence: CASSSGGIGGISYEQYV. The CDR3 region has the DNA TGTGCCAGCAGCTCAGGGGGCATAGGTGGTATCTCCTACGAGCAGTACGTC.

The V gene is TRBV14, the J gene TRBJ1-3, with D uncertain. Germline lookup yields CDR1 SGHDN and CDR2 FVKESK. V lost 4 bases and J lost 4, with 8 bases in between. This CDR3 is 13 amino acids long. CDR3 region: CASSRGNGNTIYF. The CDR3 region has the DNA TGTGCCAGCAGCCGGGGTAACGGAAACACCATATATTTT. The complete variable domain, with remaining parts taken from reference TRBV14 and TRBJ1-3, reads EAGVTQFPSHSVIEKGQTVTLRCDPISGHDNLYWYRRVMGKEIKFLLHFVKESKQDESGMPNNRFLAERTGGTYSTLKVQPAELEDSGVYFCASSRGNGNTIYFGEGSWLTVV.

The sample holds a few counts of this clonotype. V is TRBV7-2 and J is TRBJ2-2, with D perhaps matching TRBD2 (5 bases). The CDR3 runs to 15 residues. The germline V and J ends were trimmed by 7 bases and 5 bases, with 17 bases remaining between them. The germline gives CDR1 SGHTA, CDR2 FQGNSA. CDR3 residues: CASTRWEWQTGELFF. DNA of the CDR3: TGTGCCAGCACCCGGTGGGAGTGGCAAACCGGGGAGCTGTTTTTT.

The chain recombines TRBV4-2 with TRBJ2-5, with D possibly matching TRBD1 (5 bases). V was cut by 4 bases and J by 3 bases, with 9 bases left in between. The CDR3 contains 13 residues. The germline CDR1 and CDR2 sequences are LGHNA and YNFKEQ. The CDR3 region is CASSPTVEETQYF. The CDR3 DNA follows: TGTGCCAGCAGCCCGACAGTAGAAGAGACCCAGTACTTC.

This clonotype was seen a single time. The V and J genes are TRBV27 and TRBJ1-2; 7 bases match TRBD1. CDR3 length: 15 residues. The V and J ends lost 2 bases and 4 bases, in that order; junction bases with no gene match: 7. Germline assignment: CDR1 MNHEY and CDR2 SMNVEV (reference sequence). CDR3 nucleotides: TGTGCCAGCAGTTTAGGGACAGTCCCTTTCTATGGCTACACCTTC. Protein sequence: CASSLGTVPFYGYTF.